The clone carrying this TCR beta chain was recorded many times. Its antigen remains unknown. The read terminates 3 residues ahead of where the CDR3 ends, so the germline J gene completes it. CDR3 length: 15 residues. With V trimmed by 0 bases and J by 4 bases, 5 bases remained unmatched. Germline V gene lookup returns CDR1 DFQATT and CDR2 SNEGSKA (reference sequence). The data were obtained in a study of T cell clonality in common variable immunodeficiency. Study-level results: Common variable immunodeficiency TCR beta sequences reportedly had fewer deletions and N-nucleotide insertions.

The data were produced by immunoSEQ multiplex PCR, yet TCRdb's version contains in-frame clones alone and is incomplete. Singletons are absent from the sample, which has just over 25,000 clones. Source material: peripheral blood mononuclear cells. This sequence was found in a human donor with common variable immunodeficiency. The chain combines TRBV20-1 with TRBJ2-2; 7 nucleotides line up with TRBD1. The CDR3 spells CSARDRGPTTGELFF. The part of the CDR3 DNA that was read is TGCAGTGCTAGAGATAGGGGGCCGACCACCGGGGAG.